Shown below are 21 T cell receptor beta chains from a single sample sequenced in a study of tumor and adjacent non-tumor tissue in lung cancer. No cell sorting was done before RNA was extracted from the tissue. Three rounds of nested PCR, following a modified ARM-PCR protocol, produced the TCRbeta library. Via MiXCR, TCRdb re-called the multiplex PCR reads, giving one row per CDR3 protein. The data hold around 210,000 distinct CDR3 sequences, with around 70% observed a single time. Specimen: lung tumor tissue. The receptors derive from a man aged 55 to 70 with non-small cell lung cancer.

A remark on this clonotype: This may stem from a read error, because a much larger clone lies one nucleotide away. The V call is TRBV11-2, the J call TRBJ2-3, with 9 bases that match TRBD2. This CDR3 is 17 amino acids long. Looked up from germline, CDR1 is SGHAT and CDR2 is FQNNGV. The CDR3 DNA follows: TGTGCCAGCAGCTTAGGGGCAGGGGGGACTAGCACATATACGCAGTATTTT. Protein: CASSLGAGGTSTYTQYF. The full variable domain, in which reference TRBV11-2 and TRBJ2-3 provide the parts outside the CDR3, is EAGVAQSPRYKIIEKRQSVAFWCNPISGHATLYWYQQILGQGPKLLIQFQNNGVVDDSQLPKDRFSAERLKGVDSTLKIQPAKLEDSAVYLCASSLGAGGTSTYTQYFGPGTRLTVL.

This sequence joins TRBV5-6 and TRBJ1-1, with D maybe TRBD1 (6 bases). The V and J ends lost 4 bases and 5 bases respectively, with 18 bases between them. The CDR3 is made up of 15 amino acids. The germline gives CDR1 SGHDT, CDR2 YYEEEE. This CDR3 is CASSPAVGGRTEAFF. DNA of the CDR3: TGTGCCAGCAGCCCCGCAGTAGGGGGACGAACTGAAGCTTTCTTT. The entire variable domain, with the rest obtained from reference TRBV5-6 and TRBJ1-1, is as follows: DAGVTQSPTHLIKTRGQQVTLRCSPKSGHDTVSWYQQALGQGPQFIFQYYEEEERQRGNFPDRFSGHQFPNYSSELNVNALLLGDSALYLCASSPAVGGRTEAFFGQGTRLTVV.

The chain carries TRBV5-1 and TRBJ1-5; TRBD1 aligns across 7 bases. After removal of 4 bases from V and 3 bases from J, the junction contained 7 bases not matched to a gene. Germline CDR1 reads SGHRS; CDR2 reads YFSETQ. The CDR3 sequence is 15 residues long. The CDR3 is CASSTGAGPNQPQHF. CDR3 bases: TGCGCCAGCAGCACAGGGGCCGGACCCAATCAGCCCCAGCATTTT.

Of note for this clonotype: A much larger clone differs by one base, so this may be a read error. The V call is TRBV20-1, the J call TRBJ1-3; tentatively, D is TRBD1 (6 bases). The CDR3 loop spans 16 amino acids. CDR1 and CDR2 (germline): DFQATT, SNEGSKA (reference sequence). The CDR3 spells CSASRDQGLFGDTIYF. Written as DNA, the CDR3 is TGCAGTGCTAGCCGTGATCAGGGGTTATTTGGAGACACCATATATTTT.

In the case of this clonotype: A much bigger clone sits one base away, suggesting this may be a read error. The chain employs TRBV29-1 and TRBJ1-2; D call uncertain. Trimming shortened V by 2 bases and J by 2 bases, and 18 bases separated the two germline ends. The CDR3 totals 16 residues. Germline CDR1 reads SQVTM; CDR2 reads ANQGSEA. The CDR3 nucleotides are TGCAGCGTTGAAAATCGGCAAGACATCTCCAACTATGGCTACACCTTC. Protein: CSVENRQDISNYGYTF. Together with reference TRBV29-1 and TRBJ1-2, the CDR3 gives the full variable domain: SAVISQKPSRDICQRGTSLTIQCQVDSQVTMMFWYRQQPGQSLTLIATANQGSEATYESGFVIDKFPISRPNLTFSTLTVSNMSPEDSSIYLCSVENRQDISNYGYTFGSGTRLTVV.

With respect to this clonotype: At one boundary the junction diverges from the germline segment, which might be a read error. The genes are TRBV6-5 and TRBJ2-6, with 9 nucleotides matching TRBD1. CDR3 size: 17 residues. Germline assignment: CDR1 MNHEY and CDR2 SVGAGI. This CDR3 reads CASSFGTGGSGANALTF. The CDR3 DNA reads TGTGCCAGCAGTTTCGGTACAGGGGGCTCTGGGGCCAACGCCCTGACATTC.

Concerning this clonotype itself: A single base separates this from a much larger clone, so it may be a read error. The chain is built from TRBV10-2 and TRBJ2-3; tentative D call: TRBD2 (5 bases). Between the trimmed V and J ends, which lost 7 bases and 6 bases, there was a span of 20 bases. Germline values: CDR1 WSHSY, CDR2 SAAADI. CDR3 length equals 15 residues. The CDR3 DNA sequence: TGCGCCAGCACAATTGGGAGCGGTCTGTACGATACGCAGTATTTT. Translating gives CASTIGSGLYDTQYF.

A note on this clonotype: Possible read error: a much larger clone is one base away. This chain connects TRBV5-5 to TRBJ1-5, with D possibly matching TRBD1 (6 bases). The germline V gene encodes CDR1 SGHKS and CDR2 YYEKEE (reference sequence). Trimming pared 4 bases from V and 5 bases from J, leaving 16 bases between. The CDR3 consists of 15 residues. CDR3 coding DNA: TGTGCCAGCAGCGTGGGCTCAGGGGCCTATCAGCCCCAGCATTTT. This encodes CASSVGSGAYQPQHF.

In this sample, this clonotype turned up many times. The rearrangement links TRBV4-2 to TRBJ1-6; D remains unclear. The germline V and J ends were trimmed by 0 bases and 7 bases, with 7 bases remaining between them. CDR3 length equals 14 residues. Germline loops: CDR1 LGHNA, CDR2 YNFKEQ. CDR3 sequence reads: CASSQDRLNSPLHF. The CDR3 DNA sequence: TGTGCCAGCAGCCAAGATCGACTAAATTCACCCCTCCACTTT.

With respect to this clonotype: A much larger clone differs by one base, so this may be a read error. The chain uses TRBV6-5 and TRBJ2-1, with 7 bases identical to TRBD2. Germline-derived CDR1 and CDR2 are MNHEY and SVGAGI. The ends lost 4 bases at V and 5 bases at J; junction bases unmatched: 8. The CDR3 sequence is 15 residues long. The CDR3 DNA reads TGTGCCAGCAGTTCTGGGACTATCGGACACAATGAGCAGTTCTTC. Its translation: CASSSGTIGHNEQFF.

Turning to this clonotype: Given a much more abundant clone one base away, this may be a read error. The gene calls are TRBV12-3 or TRBV12-4 and TRBJ2-1, with TRBD2 identical over 9 bases. The CDR3 is 12 residues long. The CDR3 region is CASSFDLAGPSF. The CDR3 region has the DNA TGTGCCAGCAGTTTTGATCTAGCGGGGCCATCCTTC.

This clonotype has a count of ten or more. The chain couples TRBV6-1 to TRBJ2-3; weak D call: TRBD1 (5 bases). The CDR3 length is 15 residues. Germline CDR1 and CDR2: MNHNS and SASEGT. Trimming cost V 4 bases and J 0 bases, with 11 bases left between them. CDR3 residues: CASSGQIVSTDTQYF. DNA of the CDR3: TGTGCCAGCAGTGGACAGATCGTGAGCACAGATACGCAGTATTTT.

This chain joins TRBV2 and TRBJ2-1, with 9 nucleotides matching TRBD1. The CDR3 has 12 residues. Germline CDR1 SNHLY, CDR2 FYNNEI. V shed 6 bases, J shed 14 bases, and the junction held 8 bases outside the gene matches. Here the CDR3 reads CASSLTGTGKFF. The CDR3 DNA follows: TGTGCCAGCAGCCTGACCGGGACAGGGAAGTTCTTC.

This clonotype has a handful of counts. The chain employs TRBV7-9 and TRBJ1-2; TRBD1 agrees at 11 bases. The CDR3 covers 17 residues. CDR1 is SEHNR, CDR2 FQNEAQ, per germline (reference sequence). Unmatched junction bases numbered 15, after V lost 9 bases and J lost 3 bases. The CDR3 DNA follows: TGTGCCAGTAGCACCGGACAGGGGGCATCGGGCGACTATGGCTACACCTTC. Amino acids: CASSTGQGASGDYGYTF.

The chain links TRBV20-1 to TRBJ1-5; no clear D. The J call may be incorrect, as the DNA end agrees better with TRBJ2-3. The CDR3 is 13 amino acids. Germline V gives CDR1 DFQATT, CDR2 SNEGSKA (reference sequence). CDR3 amino acids: CSASGSWNQPQYF. CDR3 coding DNA: TGCAGTGCTAGCGGGTCATGGAATCAGCCCCAGTATTTT.

The chain uses TRBV7-9 and TRBJ1-5, with D tentatively TRBD1 (6 bases). V was cut by 5 bases and J by 3 bases, with 14 bases left in between. Germline values: CDR1 SEHNR, CDR2 FQNEAQ (reference sequence). There are 15 residues in the CDR3. DNA of the CDR3: TGTGCCAGCAGCGGGATAGGGGGTGTCAATCAGCCCCAGCATTTT. Its protein is CASSGIGGVNQPQHF.

Notes on this clonotype: The conserved final phenylalanine or tryptophan is absent from the CDR3, which likely points to a read error. The V and J genes are TRBV11-2 and TRBJ2-2, with TRBD2 identical over 8 bases. V dropped 1 base and J dropped 7; count of bases not matched to a gene: 8. Per the germline V gene, CDR1 is SGHAT and CDR2 is FQNNGV. The CDR3 loop spans 16 amino acids. The CDR3, as DNA: TGTGCCAGCAGCTTAGCGGGGGGGATGGACATCGGGGAGCTGTTTCTT. The encoded protein is CASSLAGGMDIGELFL.

The chain combines TRBV6-6 with TRBJ2-1, with 7 bases matching TRBD2. Looked up from germline, CDR1 is MNHNY and CDR2 is SVGAGI (reference sequence). V lost 2 bases to trimming and J lost 7 bases; unmatched junction nucleotides: 2. The CDR3 runs to 13 residues. CDR3 sequence: CASSYGGGNEQFF. The DNA for the CDR3 is TGTGCCAGCAGTTACGGGGGGGGGAATGAGCAGTTCTTC.

This chain joins TRBV6-5 and TRBJ1-6; D uncertain. The CDR3 loop spans 14 amino acids. Germline values: CDR1 MNHEY, CDR2 SVGAGI. Trimming removed 6 bases from V and 9 bases from J, with 15 bases in between. CDR3 protein: CASRPAGLRSPLHF. Written as DNA, the CDR3 is TGTGCCAGCAGACCTGCCGGTTTGCGTTCACCCCTCCACTTT.

V and J are TRBV6-6 and TRBJ1-3; D not resolved. CDR3 size: 15 residues. V lost 11 bases, J lost 0 bases, and 17 bases lay in between. Germline V gene lookup returns CDR1 MNHNY and CDR2 SVGAGI (reference sequence). CDR3 coding DNA: TGTGCCGGCATCAGTGTCCTGGTCTCTGGAAACACCATATATTTT. Translation: CAGISVLVSGNTIYF.

Comments on this clonotype: One base away lies a much larger clone, so this may be a sequencing read error. The chain has TRBV4-1 and TRBJ1-2; no reliable D call. The CDR3 contains 15 residues. Trimming pared 1 base from V and 5 bases from J, leaving 14 bases between. Germline V lookup: CDR1 MGHRA, CDR2 YSYEKL. CDR3 region: CASSQGGQADYGYTF. The CDR3 bases are TGCGCCAGCAGCCAAGGCGGTCAGGCGGATTATGGCTACACCTTC.